This T cell receptor (beta chain) was obtained from a study of cytomegalovirus exposure and HLA in healthy donors. Study-wide background: Previous work identified 90 million to 130 million unique TCR beta sequences from about 179 million T cells. Broader study findings: V- and J-gene trimming in TCR beta was tied to a missense DCLRE1C variant by an analysis performed later. Being productive about 87% or about 30% of the time was typical of most TCR beta V segments in an earlier analysis.

PCR was performed using 60 Vbeta and 13 Jbeta primers. Some clones are missing from TCRdb's copy, which holds only in-frame ones; the method was immunoSEQ multiplex PCR. The sample shows roughly 120,000 clones, approximately 70% of them seen only once. Details on this clone: The antigen is not known.

This CDR3 has 14 amino acids. Looked up from germline, CDR1 is SGHDT and CDR2 is YYEEEE. V was trimmed by 0 bases and J by 4 bases, leaving 8 bases between them. Sequences were obtained from PBMCs. This sequence originates from a woman in her forties in good health and CMV-seropositive. The rearrangement uses TRBV5-6 and TRBJ1-5; D is unresolved. The CDR3 DNA reads as TGTGCCAGCAGCTTGGGCAGAAGAAATCAGCCCCAGCATTTT. The encoded protein is CASSLGRRNQPQHF.